The rows below give T cell receptor beta chains drawn from one sample of a study of naive and memory T cell subsets. In TCRdb, the 5' RACE reads were re-called with MiXCR into one record per CDR3 protein. Found here are approximately 22,000 distinct CDR3 sequences, less than 5% of them singletons; the top ten hold 7% to 9.5%. The receptors were gathered from a male donor in good health. The CDR3 runs from the conserved cysteine through the conserved F or W. The D gene is left open where the match is weak. The size of a clone is reported for some rows only, either as once, few or many, or as a class for expanded clones.

d_gene,j_gene,abundance,v_gene,CDR3aa,CDR3nt
TRBD2,TRBJ2-2,many,TRBV11-2,CASSQKGLLNTGELFF,TGTGCCAGCAGCCAGAAGGGACTACTTAACACCGGGGAGCTGTTTTTT
-,TRBJ2-7,-,TRBV20-1,CSARGVGLSYEQYF,TGCAGTGCTAGAGGCGTTGGCCTATCCTACGAGCAGTACTTC
-,TRBJ1-4,many,TRBV6-6,CASSPRPLLGEKLFF,TGTGCCAGCAGCCCGAGACCCCTTTTGGGCGAAAAACTGTTTTTT
TRBD1,TRBJ1-2,many,TRBV12-3/TRBV12-4,CASSLARQGSGYTF,TGTGCCAGCAGTTTAGCCAGACAGGGGAGCGGCTACACCTTC
-,TRBJ2-2,many,TRBV2,CASSEGLQTGELFF,TGTGCCAGCAGTGAAGGGTTACAAACCGGGGAGCTGTTTTTT
-,TRBJ2-5,many,TRBV28,CASRRRGIYGGGTQETQYF,TGTGCCAGCAGGCGTAGGGGCATTTATGGGGGAGGTACACAAGAGACCCAGTACTTC
-,TRBJ2-1,many,TRBV5-1,CASSSGTLGHNEQFF,TGCGCCAGCAGCTCAGGGACCCTGGGGCACAATGAGCAGTTCTTC
-,TRBJ2-3,-,TRBV19,CASSPATDTQYF,TGTGCCAGTAGTCCTGCCACAGATACGCAGTATTTT
TRBD1,TRBJ1-1,many,TRBV5-1,CASMRTGPNTEAFF,TGCGCCAGCATGAGGACAGGGCCGAACACTGAAGCTTTCTTT
-,TRBJ2-3,many,TRBV7-2,CASSIGQTTDTQYF,TGTGCCAGCAGCATAGGACAGACGACAGATACGCAGTATTTT
-,TRBJ2-7,many,TRBV6-6,CASSYPKSYEQYF,TGTGCCAGCAGTTACCCCAAATCCTACGAGCAGTACTTC
TRBD2,TRBJ2-5,-,TRBV6-2/TRBV6-3,CASSYPLSGDYQETQYF,TGTGCCAGCAGTTACCCTCTGAGCGGGGATTACCAAGAGACCCAGTACTTC
-,TRBJ1-6,many,TRBV2,CASSGGDGNSPLHF,TGTGCCAGCAGTGGTGGGGATGGTAATTCACCCCTCCACTTT
TRBD2,TRBJ2-5,many,TRBV6-5,CASSYWGGEETQYF,TGTGCCAGCAGTTACTGGGGGGGGGAAGAGACCCAGTACTTC
TRBD1,TRBJ1-2,-,TRBV14,CASSRQGNYGDTF,TGTGCCAGCAGCCGACAGGGGAACTATGGCGACACCTTC
-,TRBJ1-2,many,TRBV6-6,CASSYYGYTF,TGTGCCAGCAGTTACTATGGCTACACCTTC
TRBD2,TRBJ2-7,many,TRBV24-1,CATSAGLGALEQYF,TGTGCCACCAGTGCGGGACTAGGCGCCCTGGAGCAGTACTTC
TRBD1,TRBJ1-1,many,TRBV6-5,CASSSSPGGGNTEAFF,TGTGCCAGCAGTTCGTCTCCAGGGGGCGGGAACACTGAAGCTTTCTTT
-,TRBJ1-2,many,TRBV6-5,CASSYSRGTYGYTF,TGTGCCAGCAGTTACTCCAGAGGAACCTATGGCTACACCTTC
-,TRBJ2-7,many,TRBV5-1,CASSSASAYEQYF,TGCGCCAGCAGCTCCGCTAGCGCCTACGAGCAGTACTTC
-,TRBJ2-2,many,TRBV13,CASSLRETGELFF,TGTGCCAGCAGCTTGAGGGAAACCGGGGAGCTGTTTTTT
-,TRBJ2-7,many,TRBV12-3/TRBV12-4,CASSLTSPQDEQYF,TGTGCCAGCAGTCTCACCTCCCCCCAGGACGAGCAGTACTTC
TRBD1,TRBJ2-3,many,TRBV6-2/TRBV6-3,CASSPGTGSSTDTQYF,TGTGCCAGCAGTCCCGGGACAGGGTCGAGCACAGATACGCAGTATTTT
-,TRBJ2-2,many,TRBV5-1,CASSLGLMSVSNTGELFF,TGCGCCAGCAGCTTGGGACTCATGTCCGTGTCGAACACCGGGGAGCTGTTTTTT
-,TRBJ2-1,many,TRBV28,CASSLVRTTYNEQFF,TGTGCCAGCAGTCTCGTGAGGACAACCTACAATGAGCAGTTCTTC
-,TRBJ1-1,many,TRBV25-1,CASSDAYTKSEAFF,TGTGCCAGCAGTGACGCTTATACAAAATCTGAAGCTTTCTTT
TRBD1,TRBJ1-5,-,TRBV5-6,CASSYGAGTDSNQPQHF,TGTGCCAGCAGCTATGGAGCGGGGACAGATAGCAATCAGCCCCAGCATTTT
-,TRBJ1-1,many,TRBV28,CASSLLRNTEAFF,TGTGCCAGCAGTTTACTGAGGAACACTGAAGCTTTCTTT
TRBD2,TRBJ2-1,many,TRBV19,CASTTGGPYNEQFF,TGTGCCAGTACCACGGGGGGGCCCTACAATGAGCAGTTCTTC
TRBD2,TRBJ2-2,many,TRBV12-3/TRBV12-4,CASSYGLAPNTGELFF,TGTGCCAGCAGCTACGGACTAGCGCCGAACACCGGGGAGCTGTTTTTT
TRBD1,TRBJ1-6,many,TRBV14,CASSAGQPNSPLHF,TGTGCCAGCAGCGCGGGACAGCCTAATTCACCCCTCCACTTT
-,TRBJ2-2,many,TRBV6-1,CASSTRADNTGELFF,TGTGCCAGCAGCACAAGGGCGGACAACACCGGGGAGCTGTTTTTT
-,TRBJ2-2,many,TRBV2,CASSVPTGNTGELFF,TGTGCCAGCAGTGTTCCCACGGGTAACACCGGGGAGCTGTTTTTT
-,TRBJ1-6,many,TRBV20-1,CSARDAIWPAGNSPLHF,TGCAGTGCTAGAGACGCGATATGGCCGGCGGGGAATTCACCCCTCCACTTT
TRBD2,TRBJ2-7,many,TRBV9,CASSVSGSLGYEQYF,TGTGCCAGCAGCGTTAGCGGGAGTCTCGGGTACGAGCAGTACTTC
-,TRBJ2-2,many,TRBV5-1,CASFHPLHTGELFF,TGCGCCAGCTTCCATCCCCTCCACACCGGGGAGCTGTTTTTT
-,TRBJ2-3,many,TRBV10-3,CAISESSVDTQYF,TGTGCCATCAGTGAATCTTCTGTGGATACGCAGTATTTT
-,TRBJ1-2,many,TRBV28,CASGTGNPSLYGYTF,TGTGCCAGCGGTACAGGGAACCCTAGTCTCTATGGCTACACCTTC
TRBD2,TRBJ2-7,many,TRBV18,CASSPGLAGTYEQYF,TGTGCCAGCTCACCGGGACTAGCGGGAACCTACGAGCAGTACTTC
TRBD2,TRBJ2-1,many,TRBV15,CATSRGGGSNNEQFF,TGTGCCACCAGCAGAGGCGGCGGGAGCAACAATGAGCAGTTCTTC
TRBD1,TRBJ1-2,many,TRBV18,CASSPGQENGYTF,TGTGCCAGCTCACCGGGACAGGAAAATGGCTACACCTTC
-,TRBJ2-5,few,TRBV19,CASQPSQGPNQETQYF,TGTGCCAGTCAACCGTCACAGGGCCCTAATCAAGAGACCCAGTACTTC
-,TRBJ2-1,many,TRBV12-3/TRBV12-4,CASSLEGRYNEQFF,TGTGCCAGCAGTTTGGAGGGCCGGTACAATGAGCAGTTCTTC
-,TRBJ1-5,medium-sized,TRBV29-1,CSVSAGNQPQHF,TGCAGCGTTAGTGCGGGCAATCAGCCCCAGCATTTT
-,TRBJ2-6,many,TRBV28,CASSPVGVPLSGANVLTF,TGTGCCAGCAGTCCCGTCGGGGTACCTCTCTCTGGGGCCAACGTCCTGACTTTC
-,TRBJ2-7,many,TRBV14,CASSQDSSESSYEQYF,TGTGCCAGCAGCCAAGACTCCAGCGAAAGCTCCTACGAGCAGTACTTC
TRBD1,TRBJ2-1,many,TRBV6-6,CASRWTGVPSYNEQFF,TGTGCCAGCAGATGGACAGGGGTGCCGTCCTACAATGAGCAGTTCTTC